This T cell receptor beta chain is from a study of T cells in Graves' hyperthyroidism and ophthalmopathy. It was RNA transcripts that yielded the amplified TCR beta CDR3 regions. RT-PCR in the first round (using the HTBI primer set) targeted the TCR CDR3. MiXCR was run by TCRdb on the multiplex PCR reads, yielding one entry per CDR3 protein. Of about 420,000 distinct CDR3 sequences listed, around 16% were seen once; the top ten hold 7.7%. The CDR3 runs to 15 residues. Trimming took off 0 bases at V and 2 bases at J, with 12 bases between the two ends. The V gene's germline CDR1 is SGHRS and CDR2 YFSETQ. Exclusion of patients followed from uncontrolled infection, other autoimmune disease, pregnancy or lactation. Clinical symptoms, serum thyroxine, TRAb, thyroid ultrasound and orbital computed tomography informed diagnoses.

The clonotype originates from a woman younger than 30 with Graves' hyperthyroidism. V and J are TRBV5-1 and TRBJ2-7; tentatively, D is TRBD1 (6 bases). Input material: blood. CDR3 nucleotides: TGCGCCAGCAGCTTGGAGCCAGGGGTAACCTACGAGCAGTACTTC. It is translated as CASSLEPGVTYEQYF.